This T cell receptor (beta chain) was sequenced for a study of cytomegalovirus exposure and HLA in healthy donors (dated 2017 in TCRdb). Background on the whole study: According to an earlier analysis of 587 of the donors, about 179 million T cells yielded some 120 million unique TCR beta sequences and approximately 280 Gb of sequence data. An early release covering about 600 HLA-typed donors comprised 250 to 350 gigabases of sequencing data and tens of millions of unique TCR sequences. The genetic ancestry cluster associated with self-reported Caucasian donors included 70% to 85% of the roughly 360 genotyped donors. The study aimed to test whether signatures of past pathogen exposure could be identified by cataloging public T cell receptors. Using immunosequencing, the study profiled T cell repertoires from 640 or so subjects and related those repertoires to cytomegalovirus serostatus. Along with the roughly 670-subject first cohort, a separate validation cohort of over a hundred different subjects was used. The study combined high-throughput TCR immunosequencing, statistical association of individual TCRs with disease status, and machine learning to predict cytomegalovirus infection status. To study patterns of TCR occurrence, a later analysis re-analyzed previously published TCR beta repertoires from around 700 donors and added high-resolution HLA genotyping. The later analysis used no new phenotypic data to find candidate immune exposures, relying instead on TCR beta sequences and their occurrence across donors. An earlier analysis of some 500 of the donors used high-throughput TCR beta sequencing to judge whether each TCR beta V gene segment behaved as functional or pseudogenic. Donor age, sex, ethnicity and CMV serostatus were compiled alongside the repertoire data. A later genetic analysis used genome-wide SNP genotypes for about 65% of the 666 donors, treating that subset as a discovery cohort. Every repertoire in the discovery cohort had been generated on one and the same sequencing platform. Both class I and class II loci were covered by HLA typing, at four-digit resolution. Typing coverage differed by locus: A, B, C, DRB1 and DQB1 were typed in roughly 629-630 donors, DQA1 in 500 to 550, DPA1 in 600 to 610, and DPB1 in roughly 470. Because of strong linkage in the cohort, roughly five DR-DQ haplotypes were treated as single units for association and clustering. Among 398 genotyped donors of the cohort, an average of around 250,000 unique TCR beta nucleotide sequences was sequenced per donor, of which about 20% were non-productive.

From a lookup of the germline V gene, CDR1 and CDR2 are SGHTA and FQGNSA. Measured from the cysteine to the phenylalanine, the CDR3 is 14 residues long. Only the CDR3 DNA stays, 42 bases, in frame from base 1. Libraries were constructed by the immunoSEQ multiplex PCR assay. The multiplex PCR relied on a mix of 60 forward primers for TCR Vbeta segments and 13 reverse primers for TCR Jbeta segments. Amplification of the CDR3 region of rearranged TCR beta genes was performed with a multiplex PCR assay on genomic DNA. The Illumina HiSeq System was used to sequence the amplified TCR beta libraries as 87-base-pair reads. As for the original processing: In a later analysis, around 80 million unique TCR beta chains were counted across the 650 to 700 repertoires, and roughly 11 million of these chains were shared by at least two donors. Raw reads were error-corrected and collapsed into unique sequences with a nearest-neighbor algorithm that merged closely related sequences to remove PCR and sequencing errors. V, D and J gene segments were assigned by aligning CDR3 sequences to IMGT reference sequences. For a sequence to be retained, a match of at least six nucleotides was required to both a V gene segment and a J gene segment. Rearrangements were classified as productive when the CDR3 lacked stop codons and remained in frame with V and J, and all other rearrangements were classified as non-productive. CDR3 was defined according to IMGT convention as the region running from the second conserved V-encoded cysteine to the conserved J-encoded phenylalanine. In an earlier analysis of roughly 610 of the donors, sequences lacking an unambiguous match to a single V gene segment were excluded. An earlier analysis of 587 of the donors called V segments functional above 56.7% productive rearrangements and segregating when the between-donor standard deviation exceeded 5%. To diagnose cytomegalovirus status from the catalog of TCR beta chain sequences, a statistical classification framework was built. V and J gene assignment, in a later analysis, came from comparing TCR nucleotide sequences with IMGT/GENE-DB human TR gene sequences. In a later analysis, CDR3 sequences and most-parsimonious VDJ recombination scenarios were assigned using the TCRdist pipeline. In a later analysis, each TCR beta chain was defined by its CDR3 amino acid sequence together with its V-gene family, and reads without a unique V-gene family were excluded. A later analysis removed several hundred highly shared, low-generation-probability nucleotide sequences to deal with suspected cross-contamination and a sequencing artifact. A later analysis calculated a clonal expansion index for each public chain from normalized within-repertoire ranks of inferred template counts. A later analysis computed generation probabilities with a VDJ recombination model fitted to out-of-frame rearrangements, and checked the results against IGoR. In a later analysis, hypergeometric tests were used to score TCR-TCR, TCR-HLA and TCR-CMV co-occurrence, with a repertoire-size bias correction applied to TCR pairs. To estimate false discovery rates, a later analysis permuted the HLA or CMV assignments 20 times. In a later analysis, co-occurring TCRs were grouped using DBSCAN, with TCRdist sequence similarity added in when clustering inside HLA-allele-positive subsets. Repertoires with fewer than 30,000 or more than 120,000 public chains were left out of co-occurrence clustering, as were several repertoires with anomalous nucleotide sharing. This immuneACCESS table, as held by TCRdb, lists in-frame sequences with V and J called but not all clones. Of the missing ones, under half trace to an unresolved V gene in checked studies; the others have no known cause. From that table come the V and J calls and clone size; the DNA was used to work out D and trimming. The table kept for this sample lists approximately 100,000 clones. The ten top clones hold 0.59% of the sample.

On the study overall, not on this receptor specifically: In a later analysis, several top co-occurrence clusters were reported to appear linked to parvovirus B19, influenza, CMV and Epstein-Barr virus. Correlated functional status among segregating V segments might reflect linkage disequilibrium, but an unknown experimental factor could not be ruled out. The presence/absence analyses assumed that sequencing depth was roughly uniform across donors, and that assumption may not be true. When HLA alleles, especially DR and DQ, strongly co-occurred, TCR associations were difficult to assign to individual alleles. The study gave a list of about 170 TCR beta chains associated with cytomegalovirus. Broadly in line with IMGT annotations, most TCR beta V segments showed up in productive rearrangements about 87% or about 30% of the time in an earlier analysis of under 700 of the donors. A later analysis found that most CMV-associated TCR beta chains appeared HLA-restricted, with HLA associations seemingly driven largely by CMV exposure. Specific HLA alleles were associated with 16,951 TCR beta sequences at a false discovery rate of 0.05 in a later analysis. In vitro tests confirmed that three of the cytomegalovirus-associated TCR beta chains recognize cytomegalovirus antigens. Cytomegalovirus status was reported to be diagnosed by the classifier with high specificity and sensitivity in both the original and validation cohorts. This cohort had only TCR beta chains sequenced, and the lack of alpha or paired-chain data limited which features could be detected. A later analysis found that HLA-associated TCR beta chains were more clonally expanded and had lower generation probabilities than equally common non-associated chains. According to a later genetic analysis, donors in an Asian-associated ancestry cluster had fewer N-insertions in productive TCRs than the approximately 710-donor mean. It was suggested by the authors that the approach could potentially be generalized to other disease states and immunological phenotypes. CMV serostatus was the only immune exposure information available for the cohort. Because counts were too low, some 17 rarely observed V segments, including chromosome 9 orphons, were excluded from the earlier analysis of around 640 of the donors. A group of highly shared sequence variants was considered likely to be a technical artifact of the sequencing pipeline. In a later genetic analysis, a missense DCLRE1C variant was associated with V-gene and J-gene trimming of TCR beta chains, and the association was replicated in an independent cohort. HLA typing was unavailable for some donors at each locus, so association tests used only the typed subset. A further reported finding was that TCR beta sequences accurately predicted the HLA-A and HLA-B alleles for most subjects in the first cohort. In a later analysis, TCR association rates were found to vary across HLA loci, with the most associated TCRs seen for DRB1 alleles and the fewest for HLA-C alleles. Because the 87-base-pair reads could not distinguish some IMGT-functional V segments, including TRBV6-2 and TRBV6-3, those segments were excluded. Most TCR sequences were seen in very few donors, while some public TCRs were found in many individuals.

As to this clone: There is no known antigen for this receptor. One end of the junction does not line up with germline, which may come from a read error.

The cohort was made up of hundreds of healthy bone marrow donors. All cohort members were sampled while nominally healthy, although unrecorded immune exposures were likely present. The donor tested CMV seronegative and was one of the 352 seronegative cohort members. A peripheral blood sample was provided by each donor, and peripheral blood mononuclear cells were used for TCR beta sequencing. Genomic DNA was extracted from the blood cell samples with the Qiagen DNeasy Blood Extraction Kit. The TCR originated in a man aged 50 or older in good health and CMV-seronegative. The material sequenced was PBMCs. The chain couples TRBV7-2 to TRBJ2-7; TRBD2 lines up with 11 middle nucleotides. CDR3 region: CASSLGSGLAGGGF. The nucleotide sequence is TGTGCCAGCAGCTTGGGTAGTGGGCTAGCGGGAGGTGGGTTC.